The 20 T cell receptor beta chains listed next were all sequenced from one sample in a study of OX40 agonist ivuxolimab in advanced cancers. Produced via immunoSEQ multiplex PCR; TCRdb's table is partial and in-frame only. The sample lists tens of thousands of clones, roughly 90% occurring once. The source was CD4+ or CD8+ T cells sorted from blood, collected in a trial of the OX40 agonist ivuxolimab. The receptors stem from an adult with an advanced solid tumor such as melanoma, head and neck, liver or kidney cancer.

The chain recombines TRBV6-6 with TRBJ1-2, with TRBD1 identical over 7 bases. The CDR3 has 13 amino acids. The trim removed 8 bases at V and 4 bases at J, leaving 7 bases unmatched. Germline CDR1 and CDR2: MNHNY and SVGAGI (reference sequence). DNA of the CDR3: TGTGCCAGCCGACAGGGAGTGGGCTATGGCTACACCTTC. Translating gives CASRQGVGYGYTF.

The genes are TRBV2 and TRBJ2-2; maybe TRBD1 (5 bases). This CDR3 comprises 17 residues. Germline loops: CDR1 SNHLY, CDR2 FYNNEI. V was trimmed by 10 bases and J by 0 bases, leaving 21 bases between them. CDR3 DNA: TGTGCCACCCCCGCGTCGTCCAGGGCCACGAACACCGGGGAGCTGTTTTTT. It specifies CATPASSRATNTGELFF. The full variable domain, in which reference TRBV2 and TRBJ2-2 provide the parts outside the CDR3, is EPEVTQTPSHQVTQMGQEVILRCVPISNHLYFYWYRQILGQKVEFLVSFYNNEISEKSEIFDDQFSVERPDGSNFTLKIRSTKLEDSAMYFCATPASSRATNTGELFFGEGSRLTVL.

The chain is built from TRBV9 and TRBJ2-1; 10 bases fit TRBD2. Per germline, CDR1 SGDLS and CDR2 YYNGEE. This CDR3 is built from 17 residues. V shed 4 bases, J shed 5 bases, and the junction held 12 bases outside the gene matches. CDR3 loop: CASSTRWLAGVNNEQFF. CDR3 sequence (DNA): TGTGCCAGCAGCACTCGATGGCTAGCGGGAGTTAACAATGAGCAGTTCTTC. The variable domain in full, completed from reference TRBV9 and TRBJ2-1, reads DSGVTQTPKHLITATGQRVTLRCSPRSGDLSVYWYQQSLDQGLQFLIQYYNGEERAKGNILERFSAQQFPDLHSELNLSSLELGDSALYFCASSTRWLAGVNNEQFFGPGTRLTVL.

The chain links TRBV11-3 to TRBJ2-1; tentatively, D is TRBD2 (5 bases). Per germline, CDR1 SGHNT and CDR2 YENEEA. The CDR3 runs to 16 residues. Trimming removed 0 bases from V and 4 bases from J, with 13 bases in between. The CDR3: CASSLDEGFYYNEQFF. CDR3 DNA sequence: TGTGCCAGCAGCTTAGATGAGGGATTCTATTACAATGAGCAGTTCTTC.

The genes are TRBV10-2 and TRBJ2-7; no clear D. The V end was cut by 0 bases, the J end by 0 bases, with 12 bases between. The germline V gene encodes CDR1 WSHSY and CDR2 SAAADI. The CDR3 covers 16 residues. CDR3 amino acids: CASSESKVARSYEQYF. CDR3 in DNA: TGCGCCAGCAGTGAGTCGAAGGTCGCTCGCTCCTACGAGCAGTACTTC.

The CDR3 bases are TGTGCCAGCAGCCCCTGGGTAGCGGGAGAAGATGAGCAGTTCTTC. Amino acids: CASSPWVAGEDEQFF. The V gene is TRBV9, the J gene TRBJ2-1, with 9 bases lining up with TRBD2. Trimming cost V 4 bases and J 8 bases; bases outside gene matches: 10. Germline V gene sequence: CDR1 SGDLS, CDR2 YYNGEE. The CDR3 contains 15 residues.

This clone was found once. The chain is built from TRBV4-2 and TRBJ2-6; D gene ambiguous. V lost 4 bases, J lost 0 bases, and 19 bases lay in between. Germline V gene sequence: CDR1 LGHNA, CDR2 YNFKEQ. This CDR3 is built from 19 residues. The chain's CDR3 is CASSLSSVAVGSGANVLTF. CDR3 coding DNA: TGTGCCAGCAGCCTTTCCTCAGTGGCAGTCGGCTCTGGGGCCAACGTCCTGACTTTC.

This chain links TRBV28 with TRBJ1-1; D possibly corresponds to TRBD1 (6 bases). The V and J ends lost 3 bases and 0 bases respectively, with 8 bases between them. CDR1 and CDR2 (germline): MDHEN, SYDVKM. The CDR3 loop spans 14 amino acids. The CDR3 DNA is TGTGCCAGCAGTTTGGGACAAGTGAACACTGAAGCTTTCTTT. It encodes CASSLGQVNTEAFF.

Here the CDR3 reads CASSAGFATNEKLFF. The CDR3 bases are TGTGCCAGCAGCGCCGGATTTGCAACTAATGAAAAACTGTTTTTT. The genes are TRBV7-9 and TRBJ1-4; D gene uncertain. V was pared by 5 bases and J by 0 bases, with 10 bases between. Germline CDR1 and CDR2: SEHNR and FQNEAQ (reference sequence). This CDR3 is built from 15 residues.

The chain is built from TRBV6-5 and TRBJ1-2; 11 positions match TRBD1. After removal of 10 bases from V and 7 bases from J, the junction contained 8 bases not matched to a gene. The germline V gene encodes CDR1 MNHEY and CDR2 SVGAGI. CDR3 length equals 13 residues. The CDR3 protein is CATATGTGGGYTF. The DNA for the CDR3 is TGTGCCACCGCGACCGGGACAGGGGGTGGCTACACCTTC.

The chain recombines TRBV19 with TRBJ2-1, with 7 bases identical to TRBD1. The length of the CDR3 is 15 residues. J lost 4 bases, V lost 4 bases, and 7 bases had no gene match. The germline V gene has CDR1 LNHDA and CDR2 SQIVND (reference sequence). This CDR3 reads CASSNRGFTYNEQFF. CDR3 sequence (DNA): TGTGCCAGTAGTAACAGGGGATTCACTTACAATGAGCAGTTCTTC.

The chain employs TRBV15 and TRBJ2-1; possible D gene TRBD2, 5 bases. V lost 1 base, J lost 4 bases, and 8 bases lay in between. Per the germline V gene, CDR1 is LNHNV and CDR2 is YYDKDF (reference sequence). This CDR3 region has 14 residues. The DNA of the CDR3 is TGTGCCACCAGCAGAGGGGAGAGTTACAATGAGCAGTTCTTC. As protein: CATSRGESYNEQFF.

This sequence joins TRBV9 and TRBJ2-5; D ambiguous. The length of the CDR3 is 12 residues. Germline CDR1 and CDR2: SGDLS and YYNGEE. Trimming pared 3 bases from V and 5 bases from J, leaving 8 bases between. The CDR3 coding sequence is TGTGCCAGCAGCGCCGGCGGCGAGACCCAGTACTTC. This encodes CASSAGGETQYF.

V gene TRBV6-5 combines with J gene TRBJ2-2, with 7 bases matching TRBD2. V lost 4 bases to trimming and J lost 3 bases; unmatched junction nucleotides: 8. Germline CDR1 MNHEY, CDR2 SVGAGI. The length of the CDR3 is 16 residues. This CDR3 is CASSFLGREYTGELFF. The CDR3 bases are TGTGCCAGCAGTTTCCTGGGGCGGGAGTACACCGGGGAGCTGTTTTTT.

As DNA, the CDR3 is TGTGCCAGTAGTATACTTGGAACCGGGGAGCTGTTTTTT. Protein product: CASSILGTGELFF. The chain carries TRBV19 and TRBJ2-2; no clear D. Germline CDR1 and CDR2: LNHDA and SQIVND (reference sequence). The CDR3 loop spans 13 amino acids. Trimming left V 2 bases short and J 5 bases short, with 6 bases between. Looking up the rest from reference TRBV19 and TRBJ2-2 gives the full variable domain: DGGITQSPKYLFRKEGQNVTLSCEQNLNHDAMYWYRQDPGQGLRLIYYSQIVNDFQKGDIAEGYSVSREKKESFPLTVTSAQKNPTAFYLCASSILGTGELFFGEGSRLTVL.

The rearrangement uses TRBV2 and TRBJ2-5; 9 nucleotides agree with TRBD1. The CDR3 contains 16 residues. Germline V gives CDR1 SNHLY, CDR2 FYNNEI. Trimming at V came to 6 bases and at J to 0 bases, leaving 8 bases not matched to a gene. CDR3 DNA sequence: TGTGCCAGCAGGAAGAGGGGGACAGGGCACCAAGAGACCCAGTACTTC. This gives the protein CASRKRGTGHQETQYF.

The V call is TRBV4-3, the J call TRBJ1-4; possibly TRBD1 for D (6 bases). The CDR3 spans 15 residues. V dropped 2 bases and J dropped 7 bases, with 14 bases sitting between them. In germline, CDR1 is LGHNA, CDR2 YSLEER. The CDR3 nucleotides read TGCGCCAGCAGCCAATACGGACAGTCGGGTGAAAAACTGTTTTTT. Amino acid sequence: CASSQYGQSGEKLFF.

The J gene is TRBJ2-7, the V gene TRBV29-1; D might be TRBD2 (5 bases). Trimming cost V 6 bases and J 2 bases, with 11 bases left between them. The CDR3 is made up of 12 amino acids. CDR1 is SQVTM and CDR2 is ANQGSEA in the germline V gene. CDR3 nucleotide sequence: TGCAGCGTGAGCGGCTCTACCTACGAGCAGTACTTC. Translated, it gives CSVSGSTYEQYF.

The chain combines TRBV6-5 with TRBJ1-3; 7 bases line up with TRBD1. This CDR3 has 15 amino acids. CDR1 and CDR2 from the germline V gene are MNHEY and SVGAGI. The J segment lost 2 bases and the V segment lost 5 bases, leaving 6 bases of the junction unmatched. The CDR3 spells CASSPTGKTGNTIYF. CDR3 coding DNA: TGTGCCAGCAGTCCGACAGGGAAGACTGGAAACACCATATATTTT.

The chain carries TRBV27 and TRBJ2-7, with D tentatively TRBD1 or TRBD2 (5 bases each). Between the trimmed V and J ends, which lost 0 bases and 2 bases, there was a span of 11 bases. This CDR3 spans 15 amino acids. Germline lookup yields CDR1 MNHEY and CDR2 SMNVEV (reference sequence). The CDR3 reads CASSLSSGAAYEQYF. DNA of the CDR3: TGTGCCAGCAGTTTATCGTCCGGGGCCGCCTACGAGCAGTACTTC.